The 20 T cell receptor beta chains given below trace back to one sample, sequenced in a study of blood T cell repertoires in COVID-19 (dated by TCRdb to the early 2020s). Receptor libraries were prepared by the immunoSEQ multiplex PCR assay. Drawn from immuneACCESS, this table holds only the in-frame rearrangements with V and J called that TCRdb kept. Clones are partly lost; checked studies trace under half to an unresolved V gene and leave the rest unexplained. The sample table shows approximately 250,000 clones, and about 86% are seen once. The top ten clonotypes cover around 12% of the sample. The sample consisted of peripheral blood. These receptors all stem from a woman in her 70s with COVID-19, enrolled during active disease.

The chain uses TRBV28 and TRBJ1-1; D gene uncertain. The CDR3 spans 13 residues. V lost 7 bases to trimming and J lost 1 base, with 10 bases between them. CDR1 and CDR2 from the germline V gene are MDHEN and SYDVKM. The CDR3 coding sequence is TGTGCCAGCAAGCGGGAGGAGAACACTGAAGCTTTCTTT. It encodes CASKREENTEAFF.

Here the CDR3 reads CASSPNQGSLKDTQYF. The CDR3 nucleotides read TGCGCCAGCTCTCCGAATCAAGGGAGTCTTAAAGATACGCAGTATTTT. The chain combines TRBV5-1 with TRBJ2-3, with a tentative D call TRBD2 (5 bases). CDR1 SGHRS and CDR2 YFSETQ come from the germline V gene. The V end lost 7 bases, the J end lost 5 bases, and 23 bases lay between the germline ends. The length of the CDR3 is 16 residues. Complete variable domain (other parts from reference TRBV5-1 and TRBJ2-3): KAGVTQTPRYLIKTRGQQVTLSCSPISGHRSVSWYQQTPGQGLQFLFEYFSETQRNKGNFPGRFSGRQFSNSRSEMNVSTLELGDSALYLCASSPNQGSLKDTQYFGPGTRLTVL.

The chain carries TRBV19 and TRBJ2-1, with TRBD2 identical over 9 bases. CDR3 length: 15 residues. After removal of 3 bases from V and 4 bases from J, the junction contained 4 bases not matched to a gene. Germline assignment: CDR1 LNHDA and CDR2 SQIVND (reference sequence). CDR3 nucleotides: TGTGCCAGTAGTATCCCCACTAGCGGGTACAATGAGCAGTTCTTC. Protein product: CASSIPTSGYNEQFF.

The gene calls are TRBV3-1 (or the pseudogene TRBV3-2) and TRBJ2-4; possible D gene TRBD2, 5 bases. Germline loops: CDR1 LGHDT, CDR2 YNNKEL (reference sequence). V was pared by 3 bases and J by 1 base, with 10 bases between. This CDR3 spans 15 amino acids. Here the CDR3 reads CASSHPGEAKNIQYF. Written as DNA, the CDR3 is TGTGCCAGCAGCCACCCCGGGGAGGCCAAAAACATTCAGTACTTC.

The CDR3: CASSIQGAGANVLTF. The CDR3 region has the DNA TGTGCCAGTAGTATACAGGGGGCTGGGGCCAACGTCCTGACTTTC. The rearrangement joins TRBV19 to TRBJ2-6, with 7 bases matching TRBD1. Germline V gene data show CDR1 as LNHDA and CDR2 as SQIVND (reference sequence). The ends lost 2 bases at V and 2 bases at J; junction bases unmatched: 0. The CDR3 loop spans 15 amino acids. The variable domain in full, with the rest retrieved from reference TRBV19 and TRBJ2-6, is DGGITQSPKYLFRKEGQNVTLSCEQNLNHDAMYWYRQDPGQGLRLIYYSQIVNDFQKGDIAEGYSVSREKKESFPLTVTSAQKNPTAFYLCASSIQGAGANVLTFGAGSRLTVL.

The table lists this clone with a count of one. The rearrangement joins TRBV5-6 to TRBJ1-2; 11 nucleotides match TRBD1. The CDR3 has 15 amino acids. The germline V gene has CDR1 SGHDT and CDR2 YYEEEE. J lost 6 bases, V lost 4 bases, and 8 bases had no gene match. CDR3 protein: CASSPPGTGGHGYTF. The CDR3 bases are TGTGCCAGCAGCCCCCCCGGGACAGGGGGTCATGGCTACACCTTC.

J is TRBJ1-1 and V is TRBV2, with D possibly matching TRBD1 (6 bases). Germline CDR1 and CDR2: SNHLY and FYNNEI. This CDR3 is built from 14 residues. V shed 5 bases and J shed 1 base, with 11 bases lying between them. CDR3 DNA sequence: TGTGCCAGCAGTCCACAGGGACCGAACACTGAAGCTTTCTTT. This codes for CASSPQGPNTEAFF. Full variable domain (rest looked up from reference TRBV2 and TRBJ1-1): EPEVTQTPSHQVTQMGQEVILRCVPISNHLYFYWYRQILGQKVEFLVSFYNNEISEKSEIFDDQFSVERPDGSNFTLKIRSTKLEDSAMYFCASSPQGPNTEAFFGQGTRLTVV.

CDR3 amino acids: CASSPPGFDSPLHF. The CDR3 region has the DNA TGTGCCAGCAGTCCGCCAGGGTTTGATTCACCCCTCCACTTT. The chain employs TRBV28 and TRBJ1-6, with D possibly being TRBD1 (5 bases). Trimming took 5 bases from V and 8 from J, leaving 13 bases between them. The V gene's germline CDR1 is MDHEN and CDR2 SYDVKM. The CDR3 runs 14 residues.

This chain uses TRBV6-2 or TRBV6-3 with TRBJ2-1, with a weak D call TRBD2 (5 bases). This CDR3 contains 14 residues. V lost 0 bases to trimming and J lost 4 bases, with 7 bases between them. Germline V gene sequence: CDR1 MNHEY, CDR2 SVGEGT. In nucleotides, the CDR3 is TGTGCCAGCAGTTACTCTCGGGAATACAATGAGCAGTTCTTC. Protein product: CASSYSREYNEQFF.

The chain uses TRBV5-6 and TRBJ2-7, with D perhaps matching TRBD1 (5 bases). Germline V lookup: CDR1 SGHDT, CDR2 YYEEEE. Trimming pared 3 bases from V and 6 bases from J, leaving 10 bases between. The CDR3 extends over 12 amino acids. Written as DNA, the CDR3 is TGTGCCAGCAGCTCCGGACACGGCGAGCAGTACTTC. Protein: CASSSGHGEQYF.

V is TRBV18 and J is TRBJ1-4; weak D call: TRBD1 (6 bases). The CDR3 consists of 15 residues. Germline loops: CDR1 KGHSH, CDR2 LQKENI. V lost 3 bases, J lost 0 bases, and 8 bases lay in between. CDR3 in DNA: TGTGCCAGCTCACCTCGGACAGCAACTAATGAAAAACTGTTTTTT. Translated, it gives CASSPRTATNEKLFF.

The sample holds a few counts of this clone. CDR3 in amino acids: CAISGKSNYGYTF. The DNA for the CDR3 is TGTGCCATCAGTGGTAAGAGTAACTATGGCTACACCTTC. The chain joins TRBV10-3 to TRBJ1-2, with D uncertain. Between the trimmed V and J ends, which lost 4 bases and 1 base, there was a span of 7 bases. The CDR3 is made up of 13 amino acids. CDR1 and CDR2 from the germline V gene are ENHRY and SYGVKD.

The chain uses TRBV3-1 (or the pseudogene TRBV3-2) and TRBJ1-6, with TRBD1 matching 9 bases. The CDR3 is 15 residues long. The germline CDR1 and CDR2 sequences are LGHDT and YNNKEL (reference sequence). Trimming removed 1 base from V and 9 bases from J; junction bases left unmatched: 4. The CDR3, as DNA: TGTGCCAGCAGCCAAGCGGGACAGGGTATTTCACCCCTCCACTTT. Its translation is CASSQAGQGISPLHF.

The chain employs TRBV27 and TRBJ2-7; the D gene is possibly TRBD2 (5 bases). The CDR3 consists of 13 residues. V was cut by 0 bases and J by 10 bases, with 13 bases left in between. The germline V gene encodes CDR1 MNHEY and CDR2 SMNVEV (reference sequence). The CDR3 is CASSLSRSGDQYF. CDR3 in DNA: TGTGCCAGCAGTTTATCTCGGTCCGGGGATCAGTACTTC.

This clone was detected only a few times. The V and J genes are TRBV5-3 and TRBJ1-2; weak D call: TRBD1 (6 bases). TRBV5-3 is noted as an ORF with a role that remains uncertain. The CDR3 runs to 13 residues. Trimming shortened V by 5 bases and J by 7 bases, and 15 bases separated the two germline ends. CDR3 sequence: CARRATGKSGYTF. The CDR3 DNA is TGTGCCAGAAGGGCCACAGGGAAAAGTGGCTACACCTTC.

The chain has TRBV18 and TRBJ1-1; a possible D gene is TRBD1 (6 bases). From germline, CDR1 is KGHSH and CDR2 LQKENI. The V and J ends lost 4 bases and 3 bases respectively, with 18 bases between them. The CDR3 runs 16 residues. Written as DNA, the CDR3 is TGTGCCAGCTCACTACGACATGGGGGCCAGGACACTGAAGCTTTCTTT. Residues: CASSLRHGGQDTEAFF.

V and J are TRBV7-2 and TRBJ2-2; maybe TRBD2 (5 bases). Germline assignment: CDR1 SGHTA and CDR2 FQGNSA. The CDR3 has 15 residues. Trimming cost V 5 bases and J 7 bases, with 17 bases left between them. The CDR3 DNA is TGTGCCAGCAGCCCCAACCCGAGCGGCAACGGGGAGCTGTTTTTT. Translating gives CASSPNPSGNGELFF.

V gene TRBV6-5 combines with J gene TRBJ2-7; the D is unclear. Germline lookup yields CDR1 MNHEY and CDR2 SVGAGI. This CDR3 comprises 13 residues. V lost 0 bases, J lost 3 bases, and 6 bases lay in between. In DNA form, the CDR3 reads TGTGCCAGCAGTTACTCCCCAGACTACGAGCAGTACTTC. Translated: CASSYSPDYEQYF.

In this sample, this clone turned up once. CDR3 sequence: CASSRIAGAGLETQYF. Here the CDR3 DNA reads TGTGCCAGCAGTAGGATTGCGGGGGCCGGACTAGAGACCCAGTACTTC. J is TRBJ2-5 and V is TRBV28, with D possibly TRBD2 on 7 matching bases. The CDR3 loop spans 16 amino acids. V lost 5 bases to trimming and J lost 4 bases, with 20 bases between them. Germline V CDR1 and CDR2: MDHEN, SYDVKM.

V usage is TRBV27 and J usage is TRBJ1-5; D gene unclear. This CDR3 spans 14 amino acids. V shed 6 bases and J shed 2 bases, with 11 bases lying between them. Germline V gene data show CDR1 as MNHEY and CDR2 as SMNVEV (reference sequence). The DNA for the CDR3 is TGTGCCAGCAGGTCAGCGAGGGGCAATCAGCCCCAGCATTTT. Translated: CASRSARGNQPQHF.